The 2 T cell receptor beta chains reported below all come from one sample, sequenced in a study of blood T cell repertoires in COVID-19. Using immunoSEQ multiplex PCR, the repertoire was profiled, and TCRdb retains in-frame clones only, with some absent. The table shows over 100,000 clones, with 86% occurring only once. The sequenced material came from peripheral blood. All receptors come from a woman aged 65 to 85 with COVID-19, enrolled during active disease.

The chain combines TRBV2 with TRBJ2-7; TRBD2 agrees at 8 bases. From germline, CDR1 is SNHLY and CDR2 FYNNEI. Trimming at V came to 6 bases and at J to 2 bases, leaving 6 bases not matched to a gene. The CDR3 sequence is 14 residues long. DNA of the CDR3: TGTGCCAGCAGGCCGGGACTAGATGCCTACGAGCAGTACTTC. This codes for CASRPGLDAYEQYF. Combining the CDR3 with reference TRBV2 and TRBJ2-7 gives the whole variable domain EPEVTQTPSHQVTQMGQEVILRCVPISNHLYFYWYRQILGQKVEFLVSFYNNEISEKSEIFDDQFSVERPDGSNFTLKIRSTKLEDSAMYFCASRPGLDAYEQYFGPGTRLTVT.

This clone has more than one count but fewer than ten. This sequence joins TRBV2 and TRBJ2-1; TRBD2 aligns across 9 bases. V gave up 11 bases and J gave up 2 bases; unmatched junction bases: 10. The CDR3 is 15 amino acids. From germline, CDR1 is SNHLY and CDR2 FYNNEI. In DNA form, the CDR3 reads TGTGCCGTACGAGTGGGGACTAGCCCCTACAATGAGCAGTTCTTC. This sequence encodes CAVRVGTSPYNEQFF.